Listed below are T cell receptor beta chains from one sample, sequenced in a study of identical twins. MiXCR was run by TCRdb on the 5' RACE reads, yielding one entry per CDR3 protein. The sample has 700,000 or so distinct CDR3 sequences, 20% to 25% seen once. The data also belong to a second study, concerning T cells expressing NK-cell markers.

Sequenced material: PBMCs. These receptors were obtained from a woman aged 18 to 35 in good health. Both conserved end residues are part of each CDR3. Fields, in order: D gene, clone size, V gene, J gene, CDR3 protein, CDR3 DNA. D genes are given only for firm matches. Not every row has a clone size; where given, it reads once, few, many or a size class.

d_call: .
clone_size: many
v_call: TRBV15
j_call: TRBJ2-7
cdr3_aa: CATSRDRALSYEQYF
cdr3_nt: TGTGCCACCAGCAGAGACAGGGCCCTATCCTACGAGCAGTACTTC

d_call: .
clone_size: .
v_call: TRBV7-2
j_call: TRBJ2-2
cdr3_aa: CASSSYPLELFF
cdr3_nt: TGTGCCAGCAGCTCTTACCCTTTAGAGCTGTTTTTT

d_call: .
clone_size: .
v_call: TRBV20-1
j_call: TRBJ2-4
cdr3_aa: CSASIPGAKNIQYF
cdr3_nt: TGCAGTGCTAGTATTCCGGGTGCCAAAAACATTCAGTACTTC

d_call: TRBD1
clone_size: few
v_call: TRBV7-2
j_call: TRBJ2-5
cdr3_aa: CASSSESTGGKTQYF
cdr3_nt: TGTGCCAGCAGCTCCGAATCGACAGGGGGGAAGACCCAGTACTTC

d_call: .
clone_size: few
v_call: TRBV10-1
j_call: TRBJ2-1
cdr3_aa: CARLTPAGKNNEQFF
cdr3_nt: TGCGCTAGATTGACCCCTGCAGGGAAGAATAATGAGCAGTTCTTC

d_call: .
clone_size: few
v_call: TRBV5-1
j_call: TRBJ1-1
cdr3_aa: CASRSNSNTEAFF
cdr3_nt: TGCGCCAGCAGGAGCAACTCAAACACTGAAGCTTTCTTT

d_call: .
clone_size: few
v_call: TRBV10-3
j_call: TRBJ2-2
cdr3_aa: CAITTDSPNTGELFF
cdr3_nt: TGTGCCATCACAACGGACAGCCCGAACACCGGGGAGCTGTTTTTT

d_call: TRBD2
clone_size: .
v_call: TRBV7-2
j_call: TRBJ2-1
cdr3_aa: CASSYGTSGHDEQFF
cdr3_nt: TGTGCCAGCAGCTACGGGACTAGCGGGCACGATGAGCAGTTCTTC

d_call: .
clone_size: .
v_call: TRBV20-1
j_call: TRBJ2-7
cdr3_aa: CSARKADTSYEQYF
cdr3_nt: TGCAGTGCTAGAAAAGCGGATACCTCCTACGAGCAGTACTTC

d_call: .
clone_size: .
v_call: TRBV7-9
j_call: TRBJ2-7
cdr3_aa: CASSPLNTGRQYF
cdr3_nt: TGTGCCAGCAGCCCCCTCAATACAGGGAGGCAGTACTTC

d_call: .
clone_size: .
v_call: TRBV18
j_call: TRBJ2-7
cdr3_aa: CASSPRGAGLSYEQYF
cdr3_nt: TGTGCCAGCTCACCACGGGGGGCAGGACTTTCGTACGAGCAGTACTTC

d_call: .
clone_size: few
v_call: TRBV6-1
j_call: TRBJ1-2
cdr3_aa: CASSPERGGRLGYTF
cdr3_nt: TGTGCCAGCAGCCCCGAACGAGGGGGACGTCTTGGCTACACCTTC

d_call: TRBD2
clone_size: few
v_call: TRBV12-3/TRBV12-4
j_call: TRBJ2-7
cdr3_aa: CASSKREANYEQYF
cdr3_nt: TGTGCCAGCAGTAAGCGGGAGGCGAATTACGAGCAGTACTTC

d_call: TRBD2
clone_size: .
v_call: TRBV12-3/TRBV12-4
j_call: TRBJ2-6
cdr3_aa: CASGGLAGGEGANVLTF
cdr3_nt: TGTGCCAGCGGTGGACTAGCGGGAGGGGAAGGGGCCAACGTCCTGACTTTC

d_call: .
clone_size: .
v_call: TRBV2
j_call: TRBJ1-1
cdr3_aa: CASIRDANYEAFF
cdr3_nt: TGTGCCAGCATCCGGGACGCTAATTATGAAGCTTTCTTT

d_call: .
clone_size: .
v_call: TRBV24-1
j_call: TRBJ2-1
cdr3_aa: CATQDSTRNFNEQFF
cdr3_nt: TGTGCCACCCAGGACTCGACCAGGAACTTCAATGAGCAGTTCTTC

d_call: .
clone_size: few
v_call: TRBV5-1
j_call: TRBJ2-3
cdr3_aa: CASSGRTVGPHF
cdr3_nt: TGCGCCAGCAGCGGCCGGACAGTAGGCCCACATTTT

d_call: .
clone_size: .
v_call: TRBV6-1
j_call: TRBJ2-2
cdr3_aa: CASSPPGAPNTGELFF
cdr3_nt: TGTGCCAGCAGTCCTCCGGGGGCCCCGAACACCGGGGAGCTGTTTTTT

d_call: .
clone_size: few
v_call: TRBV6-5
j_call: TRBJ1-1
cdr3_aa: CASSYDHGEDTEAFF
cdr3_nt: TGTGCCAGCAGTTACGACCACGGGGAGGACACTGAAGCTTTCTTT

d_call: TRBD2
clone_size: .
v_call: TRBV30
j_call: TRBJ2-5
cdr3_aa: CAWGRGQETQYF
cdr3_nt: TGTGCCTGGGGGAGGGGCCAAGAGACCCAGTACTTC

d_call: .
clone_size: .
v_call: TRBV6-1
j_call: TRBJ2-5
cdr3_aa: CASAYTGTQYF
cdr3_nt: TGTGCCAGCGCTTACACAGGGACCCAGTACTTC

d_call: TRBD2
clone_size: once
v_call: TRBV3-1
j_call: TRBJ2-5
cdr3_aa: CASSLLGGMGTQYF
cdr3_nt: TGTGCCAGCAGCCTTCTGGGGGGGATGGGGACCCAGTACTTC

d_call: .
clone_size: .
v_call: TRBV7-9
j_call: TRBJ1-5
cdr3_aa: CASSLSSPGSPQHF
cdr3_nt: TGTGCCAGCAGCTTAAGCTCGCCCGGCAGTCCCCAGCATTTT

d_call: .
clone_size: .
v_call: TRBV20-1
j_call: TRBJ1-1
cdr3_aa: CSAFPSENTEAFF
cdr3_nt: TGCAGTGCTTTCCCTTCAGAGAACACTGAAGCTTTCTTT

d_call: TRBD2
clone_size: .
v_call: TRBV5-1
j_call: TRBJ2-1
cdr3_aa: CASSLAAGGPNEQFF
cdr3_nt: TGCGCCAGCAGCTTGGCCGCGGGAGGGCCCAATGAGCAGTTCTTC

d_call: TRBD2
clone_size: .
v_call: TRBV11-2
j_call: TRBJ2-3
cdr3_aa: CASSFAGGATQYF
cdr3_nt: TGTGCCAGCAGCTTCGCCGGGGGGGCGACGCAGTATTTT

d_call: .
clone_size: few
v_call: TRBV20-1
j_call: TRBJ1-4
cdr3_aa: CSASGTSNEKLFF
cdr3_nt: TGCAGTGCTAGCGGAACCTCTAATGAAAAACTGTTTTTT

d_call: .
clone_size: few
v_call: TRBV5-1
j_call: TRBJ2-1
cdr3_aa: CASSWGGQVGDEQFF
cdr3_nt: TGCGCCAGCAGCTGGGGGGGACAGGTTGGCGATGAGCAGTTCTTC

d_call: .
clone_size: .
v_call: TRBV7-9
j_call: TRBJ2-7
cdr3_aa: CASSLAFVLVGGEQYF
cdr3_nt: TGTGCCAGCAGCTTAGCGTTTGTACTAGTGGGAGGCGAGCAGTACTTC

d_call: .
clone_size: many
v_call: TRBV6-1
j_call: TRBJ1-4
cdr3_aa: CASRGIGEKLFF
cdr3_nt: TGTGCCAGTAGGGGAATCGGTGAAAAACTGTTTTTT

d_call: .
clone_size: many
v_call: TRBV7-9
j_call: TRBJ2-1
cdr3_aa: CASSVSGHNEQFF
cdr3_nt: TGTGCCAGCAGCGTTAGCGGACACAATGAGCAGTTCTTC

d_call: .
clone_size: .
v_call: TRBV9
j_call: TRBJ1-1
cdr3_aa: CASSVAAMNTEAFF
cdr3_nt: TGTGCCAGCAGCGTAGCGGCCATGAACACTGAAGCTTTCTTT

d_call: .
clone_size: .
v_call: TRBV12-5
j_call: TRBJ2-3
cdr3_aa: CASGLASDTQYF
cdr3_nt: TGTGCTAGTGGTTTAGCCTCAGATACGCAGTATTTT

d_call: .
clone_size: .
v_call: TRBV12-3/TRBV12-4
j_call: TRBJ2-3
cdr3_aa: CASSPRQGPDTQYF
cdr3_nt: TGTGCCAGCAGTCCCCGTCAAGGTCCGGATACGCAGTATTTT

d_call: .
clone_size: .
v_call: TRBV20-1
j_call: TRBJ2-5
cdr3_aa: CSARANKETQYF
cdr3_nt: TGCAGTGCTAGAGCGAACAAAGAGACCCAGTACTTC

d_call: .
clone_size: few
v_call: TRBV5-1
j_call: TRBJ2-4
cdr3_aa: CASSLEGGNIQYF
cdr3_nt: TGCGCCAGCAGCTTGGAGGGTGGAAACATTCAGTACTTC

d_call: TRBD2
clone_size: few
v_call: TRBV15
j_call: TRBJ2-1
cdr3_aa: CATSNREGLYNEQFF
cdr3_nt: TGTGCCACCAGCAACCGGGAGGGCCTTTATAATGAGCAGTTCTTC

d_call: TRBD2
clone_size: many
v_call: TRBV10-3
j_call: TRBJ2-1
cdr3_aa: CAIKGLAGGRNEQFF
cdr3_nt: TGTGCCATCAAGGGACTAGCGGGAGGTCGCAATGAGCAGTTCTTC

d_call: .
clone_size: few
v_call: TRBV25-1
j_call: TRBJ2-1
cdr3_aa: CASSTVPQNRRYNEQFF
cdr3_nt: TGTGCCAGCAGCACCGTACCCCAGAATCGGAGGTACAATGAGCAGTTCTTC

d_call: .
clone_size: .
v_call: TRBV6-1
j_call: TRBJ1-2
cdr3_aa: CASSGANTNYGYTF
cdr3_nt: TGTGCCAGCAGTGGGGCAAACACTAACTATGGCTACACCTTC

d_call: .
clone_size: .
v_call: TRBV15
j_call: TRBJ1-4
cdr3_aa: CATSRVATGELFF
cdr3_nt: TGTGCCACCAGCAGAGTGGCCACGGGGGAACTGTTTTTT

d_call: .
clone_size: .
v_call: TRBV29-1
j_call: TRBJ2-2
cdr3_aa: CSVVREPSTGELFF
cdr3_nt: TGCAGCGTTGTACGGGAGCCGAGCACCGGGGAGCTGTTTTTT

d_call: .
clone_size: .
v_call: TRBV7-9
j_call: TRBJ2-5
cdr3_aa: CASSFSGVQETQYF
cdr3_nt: TGTGCCAGCAGCTTTTCTGGGGTCCAAGAGACCCAGTACTTC

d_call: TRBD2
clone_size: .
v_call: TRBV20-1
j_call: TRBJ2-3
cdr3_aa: CCSLPSSGGTTDTQYF
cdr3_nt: TGCTGCTCCTTGCCCTCTAGCGGGGGCACAACAGATACGCAGTATTTT

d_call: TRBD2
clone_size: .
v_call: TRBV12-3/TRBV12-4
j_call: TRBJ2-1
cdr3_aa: CASSPSSGGAGNEQFF
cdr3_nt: TGTGCCAGCAGTCCAAGTAGCGGGGGGGCCGGCAATGAGCAGTTCTTC

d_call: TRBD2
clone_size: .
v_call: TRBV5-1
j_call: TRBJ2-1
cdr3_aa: CASPGYGTSGEGEQFF
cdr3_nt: TGCGCCAGCCCTGGTTACGGGACTAGCGGGGAAGGTGAGCAGTTCTTC

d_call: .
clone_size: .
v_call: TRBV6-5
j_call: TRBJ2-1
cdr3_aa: CASGHVPNEQFF
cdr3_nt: TGTGCCAGCGGACACGTTCCAAATGAGCAGTTCTTC

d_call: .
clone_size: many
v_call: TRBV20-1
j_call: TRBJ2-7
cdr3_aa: CSARVGSYEQYF
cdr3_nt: TGCAGTGCTAGAGTCGGTTCCTACGAGCAGTACTTC

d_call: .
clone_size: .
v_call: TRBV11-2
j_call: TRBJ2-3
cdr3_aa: CASSLMGPTDTQYF
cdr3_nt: TGTGCCAGCAGCCTAATGGGCCCCACAGATACGCAGTATTTT

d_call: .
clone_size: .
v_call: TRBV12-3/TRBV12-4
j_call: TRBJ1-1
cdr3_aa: CASTRGGAEAFF
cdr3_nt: TGTGCCAGCACCCGAGGGGGGGCTGAAGCTTTCTTT

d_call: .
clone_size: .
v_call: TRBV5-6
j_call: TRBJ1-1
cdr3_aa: CASSLAGVSTEAFF
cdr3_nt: TGTGCCAGCAGCTTAGCGGGGGTAAGCACTGAAGCTTTCTTT

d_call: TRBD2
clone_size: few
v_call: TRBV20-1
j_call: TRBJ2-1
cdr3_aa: CSAESQRESSYNEQFF
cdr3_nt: TGCAGTGCTGAGAGTCAGCGGGAAAGCTCCTACAATGAGCAGTTCTTC